This T cell receptor (beta chain) was identified in a study of STAT5B mutations in CD4+ large granular lymphocyte leukemia. Across the study: Among healthy controls, a particular HLA allele went with more CDR3 'QG' motifs. Study-wide findings and caveats: Approximately 25% of private leukemic clonotypes occurred rarely in other patients' non-leukemic repertoires.

Comment on this clone: What it binds is unknown.

Only in-frame clones appear in the TCRdb table, and some are missing; sequencing was by immunoSEQ multiplex PCR. The table lists over 25,000 clones, around four fifths of them singletons, with approximately 0.29% in the top ten. What was sequenced was CD4+ T cells from blood buffy coats. The TCR originated in a human donor in good health.

Here the CDR3 reads CASSISPGSPGYTF. CDR3 DNA sequence: TGTGCCAGTAGTATTTCCCCTGGGAGTCCAGGCTACACCTTC. V usage is TRBV19 and J usage is TRBJ1-2, with D unresolved. The germline V gene has CDR1 LNHDA and CDR2 SQIVND (reference sequence). V was cut by 3 bases and J by 8 bases, with 16 bases left in between. CDR3 size: 14 residues. The full variable domain, completed using reference TRBV19 and TRBJ1-2, is DGGITQSPKYLFRKEGQNVTLSCEQNLNHDAMYWYRQDPGQGLRLIYYSQIVNDFQKGDIAEGYSVSREKKESFPLTVTSAQKNPTAFYLCASSISPGSPGYTFGSGTRLTVV.